This T cell receptor (beta chain) was found in a study of Graves' ophthalmopathy and Graves' hyperthyroidism. Study context: Peripheral blood was obtained at first diagnosis, ahead of any treatment. Findings and caveats of the study: In blood, most expanded thyroid clonotypes above 0.001 frequency were also detected.

As to this clonotype: Antigen specificity is unknown.

With 4 bases clipped from V and 5 bases from J, the junction kept 17 bases outside the gene matches. CDR1 and CDR2 (germline): MGHDK, SYGVNS. This CDR3 has 21 amino acids. RNA transcripts were the source from which TCR beta CDR3 regions were amplified. HTBI-primed RT-PCR formed the first round, and a multiplex PCR formed the second. TCRdb re-called the multiplex PCR reads through MiXCR, storing one row per CDR3 protein. The table lists about 700,000 distinct CDR3 sequences, roughly 41% of them singletons. Sequenced material: peripheral blood. This sequence originates from an adult man with Graves' ophthalmopathy. The genes are TRBV25-1 and TRBJ2-2; 15 nucleotides match TRBD2. CDR3 in DNA: TGTGCCAGCAGTGCTAGGAACCCGGGACTAGCGGGAGGACGGCGGACCGGGGAGCTGTTTTTT. It encodes CASSARNPGLAGGRRTGELFF.